These 29 T cell receptor beta chains were all obtained from the same sample, sequenced in a study of cytomegalovirus exposure and HLA in healthy donors. PCR amplification relied on 60 Vbeta primers (plus 13 Jbeta primers). Measured with immunoSEQ multiplex PCR; TCRdb has only the in-frame clones, and not every one. The sample consists of 70,000 or so clones, approximately 80% of them appearing once. Sequencing was carried out using PBMCs. The receptors derive from a man between 18 and 35 years old in good health and CMV-seropositive.

This chain connects TRBV25-1 to TRBJ2-2; no definite D call. The V gene's germline CDR1 is MGHDK and CDR2 SYGVNS. CDR3 length: 14 amino acids. Trimming cost V 3 bases and J 4 bases, with 9 bases left between them. This chain's CDR3 is CASSDVRGTGELFF. The CDR3 DNA follows: TGTGCCAGCAGTGATGTCCGCGGCACCGGGGAGCTGTTTTTT.

The J gene is TRBJ2-7, the V gene TRBV28; tentatively, D is TRBD2 (6 bases). The germline V gene has CDR1 MDHEN and CDR2 SYDVKM. This CDR3 is 17 amino acids long. The V end was cut by 5 bases, the J end by 2 bases, with 22 bases between. The CDR3 protein is CASSPGLSGPSTYEQYF. CDR3 DNA sequence: TGTGCCAGCAGTCCTGGACTAAGTGGGCCCAGCACCTACGAGCAGTACTTC.

This clone appeared once. The genes are TRBV4-1 and TRBJ2-7, with D tentatively TRBD1 (5 bases). The CDR3 is 13 residues long. Germline assignment: CDR1 MGHRA and CDR2 YSYEKL. The germline V and J ends were trimmed by 3 bases and 0 bases, with 6 bases remaining between them. CDR3 amino acids: CASSQDNSYEQYF. For the CDR3, the DNA is TGCGCCAGCAGCCAGGACAACTCCTACGAGCAGTACTTC.

The J gene is TRBJ1-2, the V gene TRBV7-9, with 8 bases fitting TRBD1. J lost 8 bases, V lost 4 bases, and 6 bases had no gene match. The CDR3 sequence is 13 residues long. The V gene's germline CDR1 is SEHNR and CDR2 FQNEAQ (reference sequence). The CDR3 is CASSSGQEGGYTF. The CDR3 bases are TGTGCCAGCAGCTCGGGACAGGAGGGAGGCTACACCTTC. Drawing the rest from reference TRBV7-9 and TRBJ1-2, the complete variable domain is DTGVSQNPRHKITKRGQNVTFRCDPISEHNRLYWYRQTLGQGPEFLTYFQNEAQLEKSRLLSDRFSAERPKGSFSTLEIQRTEQGDSAMYLCASSSGQEGGYTFGSGTRLTVV.

This clone was seen a few times. The CDR3 DNA reads TGTGCCAGCAGCCACGCGGGGACCGCAGGTGAAAAACTGTTTTTT. Its protein product is CASSHAGTAGEKLFF. V gene TRBV4-2 combines with J gene TRBJ1-4, with D maybe TRBD1 (5 bases). CDR1 LGHNA and CDR2 YNFKEQ come from the germline V gene. V was pared by 3 bases and J by 7 bases, with 15 bases between. The CDR3 loop spans 15 amino acids.

The J gene is TRBJ1-1, the V gene TRBV10-3, with D perhaps TRBD1 (5 bases). The V gene's germline CDR1 is ENHRY and CDR2 SYGVKD. Trimming pared 3 bases from V and 2 bases from J, leaving 10 bases between. The CDR3 loop spans 14 amino acids. The CDR3 DNA is TGTGCCATCAGTGAAGCAGGGAAAAACACTGAAGCTTTCTTT. Translation gives CAISEAGKNTEAFF.

The chain employs TRBV6-1 and TRBJ2-7, with TRBD1 matching 9 bases. V shed 2 bases, J shed 3 bases, and the junction held 8 bases outside the gene matches. The germline V gene encodes CDR1 MNHNS and CDR2 SASEGT. This CDR3 has 16 amino acids. In DNA form, the CDR3 reads TGTGCCAGCAGTGAATCCTCCGGGACAGGGAGCTACGAGCAGTACTTC. This encodes CASSESSGTGSYEQYF.

This clone was counted once. The chain employs TRBV29-1 and TRBJ2-3; 13 positions match TRBD2. This CDR3 has 15 amino acids. The V gene's germline CDR1 is SQVTM and CDR2 ANQGSEA. The junction had 9 bases not matched to a gene; V was cut back by 8 bases and J by 4 bases. The CDR3 reads CSSMTGLAGADTQYF. The CDR3 region has the DNA TGCAGCTCTATGACCGGACTAGCGGGAGCAGATACGCAGTATTTT.

The V call is TRBV10-2, the J call TRBJ2-7; 7 bases are shared with TRBD1. Germline trimming cut 6 bases from V and 2 bases from J; bases unmatched to any gene: 4. This CDR3 is 13 amino acids long. Germline-derived CDR1 and CDR2 are WSHSY and SAAADI. CDR3 in DNA: TGCGCCAGCAGACAGGGGAATCCCTACGAGCAGTACTTC. As protein: CASRQGNPYEQYF.

A single count supports this clone. V usage is TRBV2 and J usage is TRBJ2-1, with D uncertain. This CDR3 spans 14 amino acids. Germline V CDR1 and CDR2: SNHLY, FYNNEI. V was cut by 7 bases and J by 6 bases, with 16 bases left in between. CDR3 nucleotides: TGTGCCAGCACTCCTGGAAGAACAGCCAATGAGCAGTTCTTC. Residues: CASTPGRTANEQFF.

This clone has a handful of counts. This chain links TRBV11-2 with TRBJ1-1; D gene ambiguous. The CDR3 totals 14 residues. V was pared by 6 bases and J by 1 base, with 12 bases between. Germline V gene lookup returns CDR1 SGHAT and CDR2 FQNNGV. CDR3 DNA: TGTGCCAGCAGTTTTCTAGTCGGGAACACTGAAGCTTTCTTT. Encoded protein: CASSFLVGNTEAFF.

This clone has a handful of counts. The V and J genes are TRBV30 and TRBJ1-1; D unclear. CDR1 is GTSNPN, CDR2 SVGIG, per germline (reference sequence). Trimming cost V 7 bases and J 0 bases, with 6 bases left between them. This CDR3 spans 11 amino acids. DNA of the CDR3: TGTGCCTCCGGTATGAACACTGAAGCTTTCTTT. It codes for CASGMNTEAFF.

The V call is TRBV29-1, the J call TRBJ1-5; D remains unclear. CDR3 size: 13 residues. Germline CDR1 reads SQVTM; CDR2 reads ANQGSEA. V gave up 4 bases and J gave up 4 bases, with 11 bases separating them. The DNA of the CDR3 is TGCAGCGTTGCCGGAGGTTTAAATCAGCCCCAGCATTTT. Translating it yields CSVAGGLNQPQHF.

The rearrangement uses TRBV29-1 and TRBJ2-7, with 13 nucleotides matching TRBD2. Trimming took 3 bases from V and 9 from J; bases not matched to a gene: 11. The CDR3 runs to 15 residues. Germline lookup yields CDR1 SQVTM and CDR2 ANQGSEA. The CDR3, as DNA: TGCAGCGTTGATGGGACTAGCGGGACGCCCGGGGGGCAGTACTTC. Protein sequence: CSVDGTSGTPGGQYF.

This clone was seen only once. The gene calls are TRBV6-5 and TRBJ1-1; D is unresolved. The CDR3 extends over 13 amino acids. From germline, CDR1 is MNHEY and CDR2 SVGAGI. Trimming pared 6 bases from V and 3 bases from J, leaving 11 bases between. CDR3 nucleotide sequence: TGTGCCAGCAGGCTCGCGTCTTACACTGAAGCTTTCTTT. Translating it yields CASRLASYTEAFF.

This sequence joins TRBV6-5 and TRBJ1-6; D unresolved. Per the germline V gene, CDR1 is MNHEY and CDR2 is SVGAGI. This CDR3 is built from 14 residues. V lost 3 bases, J lost 10 bases, and 13 bases lay in between. The DNA of the CDR3 is TGTGCCAGCAGTTATAACGGGGAACTGTCACCCCTCCACTTT. It yields the protein CASSYNGELSPLHF.

This sequence joins TRBV5-1 and TRBJ1-4; weak D call: TRBD1 (6 bases). CDR3 length: 14 amino acids. V lost 5 bases to trimming and J lost 7 bases, with 15 bases between them. Germline V gene sequence: CDR1 SGHRS, CDR2 YFSETQ. The CDR3, as DNA: TGCGCCAGCAGGTTAACAGGGAGTGGTGAAAAACTGTTTTTT. This encodes CASRLTGSGEKLFF.

This clone occurred once. The chain recombines TRBV14 with TRBJ1-6; D not resolved. Germline CDR1 SGHDN, CDR2 FVKESK. The CDR3 extends over 16 amino acids. Trimming left V 0 bases short and J 0 bases short, with 6 bases between. The CDR3, as DNA: TGTGCCAGCAGCCAAGATCTTAGCTCCTATAATTCACCCCTCCACTTT. Encoded protein: CASSQDLSSYNSPLHF.

This chain joins TRBV9 and TRBJ2-5, with 7 positions matching TRBD1. There are 14 residues in the CDR3. Germline V gene lookup returns CDR1 SGDLS and CDR2 YYNGEE. After removal of 3 bases from V and 2 bases from J, the junction contained 4 bases not matched to a gene. The CDR3 here is CASSAGDSQETQYF. As DNA, the CDR3 is TGTGCCAGCAGCGCTGGGGACAGTCAAGAGACCCAGTACTTC.

The chain uses TRBV28 and TRBJ1-2; 12 bases line up with TRBD1. The CDR3 consists of 15 residues. Germline V gene data show CDR1 as MDHEN and CDR2 as SYDVKM. V shed 2 bases, J shed 7 bases, and the junction held 5 bases outside the gene matches. CDR3 bases: TGTGCCAGCAGTTTAGGGACAGGGGGCCCTCGTGGCTACACCTTC. Translated, it gives CASSLGTGGPRGYTF.

The chain couples TRBV5-6 to TRBJ2-3; D gene unclear. Germline lookup yields CDR1 SGHDT and CDR2 YYEEEE. Between the trimmed V and J ends, which lost 1 base and 3 bases, there was a span of 3 bases. The CDR3 length is 12 residues. CDR3 sequence reads: CASSLQTDTQYF. In DNA form, the CDR3 reads TGTGCCAGCAGCTTGCAGACAGATACGCAGTATTTT.

As for this clone: Compared with germline, one end of the junction differs, possibly owing to a read error. The chain carries TRBV7-7 and TRBJ1-3; 9 bases align to TRBD1. CDR3 length equals 14 residues. Germline V gene data show CDR1 as SSHAT and CDR2 as FNYEAQ (reference sequence). The CDR3 here is CASSTGTGGNTIYF. Written as DNA, the CDR3 is TGTGCTAGCAGCACCGGGACAGGGGGAAACACCATATATTTT.

This clone was detected a few times. CDR3 in amino acids: CASSYSEGTNEKLFF. DNA for the CDR3: TGTGCCAGCAGTTACTCGGAGGGGACTAATGAAAAACTGTTTTTT. The chain couples TRBV6-5 to TRBJ1-4, with D perhaps TRBD1 (5 bases). Trimming left V 0 bases short and J 2 bases short, with 7 bases between. CDR1 and CDR2 from the germline V gene are MNHEY and SVGAGI. The CDR3 sequence is 15 residues long.

The chain combines TRBV27 with TRBJ2-6; unclear D gene. Germline CDR1 reads MNHEY; CDR2 reads SMNVEV (reference sequence). CDR3 size: 15 residues. V was shortened by 10 bases and J by 0 bases, with 13 bases between the two germline ends. CDR3 amino acids: CATRGPLSGANVLTF. The CDR3 DNA is TGTGCCACCCGCGGCCCTCTCTCTGGGGCCAACGTCCTGACTTTC. The variable domain in full, completed from reference TRBV27 and TRBJ2-6, reads EAQVTQNPRYLITVTGKKLTVTCSQNMNHEYMSWYRQDPGLGLRQIYYSMNVEVTDKGDVPEGYKVSRKEKRNFPLILESPSPNQTSLYFCATRGPLSGANVLTFGAGSRLTVL.

The chain carries TRBV30 and TRBJ1-2; D is unclear. V dropped 4 bases and J dropped 14 bases, with 20 bases sitting between them. Germline loops: CDR1 GTSNPN, CDR2 SVGIG (reference sequence). The length of the CDR3 is 12 residues. The CDR3 sequence: CAWMMFGDGLTF. CDR3 bases: TGTGCCTGGATGATGTTCGGGGATGGGCTAACCTTC. Supplemented by reference TRBV30 and TRBJ1-2, the full variable domain reads SQTIHQWPATLVQPVGSPLSLECTVEGTSNPNLYWYRQAAGRGLQLLFYSVGIGQISSEVPQNLSASRPQDRQFILSSKKLLLSDSGFYLCAWMMFGDGLTFGSGTRLTVV.

This chain uses TRBV27 with TRBJ2-7, with a weak D call TRBD2 (6 bases). From germline, CDR1 is MNHEY and CDR2 SMNVEV (reference sequence). This CDR3 is built from 13 residues. Trimming took 6 bases from V and 7 from J, leaving 16 bases between them. CDR3: CASSRTTGDEQYF. The CDR3 nucleotides read TGTGCCAGCAGCCGAACTACGGGGGATGAGCAGTACTTC.

The CDR3 sequence is CSGQTGGISGYTF. In nucleotides, the CDR3 is TGCAGCGGTCAAACAGGGGGAATCAGTGGCTACACCTTC. This chain joins TRBV29-1 and TRBJ1-2, with 8 bases matching TRBD1. This CDR3 has 13 amino acids. Trimming removed 7 bases from V and 7 bases from J; junction bases left unmatched: 11. The germline V gene has CDR1 SQVTM and CDR2 ANQGSEA.

This chain joins TRBV4-1 and TRBJ2-5, with D possibly being TRBD2 (5 bases). V lost 1 base and J lost 6, with 9 bases in between. In germline, CDR1 is MGHRA, CDR2 YSYEKL. CDR3 size: 13 residues. CDR3: CASSQVRAQTQYF. CDR3 bases: TGCGCCAGCAGCCAAGTGAGGGCCCAGACCCAGTACTTC.

The genes are TRBV29-1 and TRBJ2-1, with 14 bases aligning to TRBD2. Germline CDR1 reads SQVTM; CDR2 reads ANQGSEA. The J segment lost 1 base and the V segment lost 0 bases, leaving 8 bases of the junction unmatched. This CDR3 is built from 19 residues. CDR3 region: CSVEEAGLAGEGSYNEQFF. The CDR3 region has the DNA TGCAGCGTTGAAGAGGCGGGACTAGCGGGAGAAGGGTCCTACAATGAGCAGTTCTTC.